This T cell receptor beta chain was identified during a study of OX40 agonist ivuxolimab in advanced cancers. Study-level information: Ivuxolimab was delivered to patients intravenously every 2 weeks at doses spanning 0.01 to 10 mg/kg. Checkpoint inhibitors had been given previously to 35% to 50% of patients.

This CDR3 contains 14 residues. V was shortened by 2 bases and J by 5 bases, with 12 bases between the two germline ends. Germline values: CDR1 SGHVS, CDR2 FNYEAQ. Libraries were prepared by immunoSEQ multiplex PCR; TCRdb keeps only in-frame clonotypes and omits some of them. Found here are almost 80,000 clones, roughly 84% of them singletons; the top ten hold 0.2% to 0.3%. The chain joins TRBV7-6 to TRBJ2-5; D gene ambiguous. Source: CD4+ or CD8+ T cells sorted from blood, taken in a trial of the OX40 agonist ivuxolimab. This receptor was obtained from an adult with an advanced solid tumor such as melanoma, head and neck, liver or kidney cancer. The CDR3 loop is CASSLHPSGETQYF. As DNA, the CDR3 is TGTGCCAGCAGCTTACACCCAAGTGGCGAGACCCAGTACTTC.